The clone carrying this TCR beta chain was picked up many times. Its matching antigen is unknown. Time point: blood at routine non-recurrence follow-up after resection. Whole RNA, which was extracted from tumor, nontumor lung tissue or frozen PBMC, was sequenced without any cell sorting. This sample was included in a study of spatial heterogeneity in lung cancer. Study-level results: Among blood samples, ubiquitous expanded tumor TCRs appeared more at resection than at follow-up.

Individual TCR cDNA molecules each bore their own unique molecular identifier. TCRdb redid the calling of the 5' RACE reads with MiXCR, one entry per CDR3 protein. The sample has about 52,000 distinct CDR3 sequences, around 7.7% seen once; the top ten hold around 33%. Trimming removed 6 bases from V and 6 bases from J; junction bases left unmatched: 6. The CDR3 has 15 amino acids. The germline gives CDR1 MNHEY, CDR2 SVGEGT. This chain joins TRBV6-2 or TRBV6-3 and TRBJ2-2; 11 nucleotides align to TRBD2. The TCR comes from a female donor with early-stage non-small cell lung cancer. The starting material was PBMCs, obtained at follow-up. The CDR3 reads CASSLQTSGAGELFF. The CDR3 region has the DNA TGTGCCAGCAGCCTTCAGACTAGCGGGGCCGGGGAGCTGTTTTTT.